This T cell receptor beta chain emerged from a study of blood T cell repertoires in COVID-19. This CDR3 comprises 17 residues. Germline CDR1 LGHDT, CDR2 YNNKEL (reference sequence). The assay was immunoSEQ multiplex PCR, and TCRdb's table has in-frame clones only and misses some. Of a few hundred thousand clones in the sample, 87% were seen once. The study counted Cohort 3 donors as recovered given two negative PCRs, clearance, or symptom resolution. To note about this clone: A read error may produce the germline difference seen at one junction end.

The sequenced material came from PBMCs or T cells enriched from blood (not recorded which). The chain employs TRBV3-1 (or the pseudogene TRBV3-2) and TRBJ1-1, with 9 bases that match TRBD1. The TCR comes from a woman in her twenties or thirties who had recovered from COVID-19. CDR3 protein: CASTRRGGTGTNAEAFF. CDR3 nucleotides: TGTGCCAGCACCCGCCGGGGGGGGACAGGGACGAACGCTGAAGCTTTCTTT.